The following is a T cell receptor (beta chain) sequence with its context. Its specificity is not known. The record originates from a study of cytomegalovirus exposure and HLA in healthy donors. Study outcomes and limitations: Some TCR beta chains (around 160 of them) were listed as cytomegalovirus-associated. Apparent HLA restriction characterized most CMV-associated TCR beta chains in a later analysis. Earlier results showed most TCR beta V segments being productive about 90% or about 30% of the time. Sequencing had likely introduced a cluster of highly shared sequence variants as an artifact.

Amplification used 60 Vbeta primers and 13 Jbeta primers. Clones were sequenced by immunoSEQ multiplex PCR, and TCRdb holds only the in-frame ones, with some missing. The sample holds about 130,000 clones; about 74% are singletons and the top ten take around 3.2%. The sequencing input was PBMCs. The sequence derives from a man in his forties or fifties in good health and CMV-seronegative.

This chain's CDR3 is CAISVGDRGNTDTQYF. As DNA, the CDR3 is TGTGCCATCAGTGTTGGGGACAGGGGAAACACAGATACGCAGTATTTT. The chain is built from TRBV10-3 and TRBJ2-3; 10 bases match TRBD1. The junction had 6 bases not matched to a gene; V was cut back by 4 bases and J by 2 bases. The CDR3 has 16 amino acids. Germline V gene sequence: CDR1 ENHRY, CDR2 SYGVKD.